This T cell receptor beta chain was recorded in a study of blood T cell repertoires in COVID-19. About the research overall: From the United States, Italy and Spain came samples of acute and convalescent COVID-19. PBMCs, B-cell-depleted T cells, or T cells provided the cDNA or gDNA that made up the material.

In the source study's methods: Researchers report that nucleated cell counts were estimated from reference gene primer amplification. The data were produced by immunoSEQ multiplex PCR, yet TCRdb's version contains in-frame clones alone and is incomplete. Clone size and V and J calls were adopted from that table, with D and trimming inferred from the DNA. This sample has roughly 92,000 clones, with roughly nine tenths found just once. This CDR3 is built from 13 residues. Germline CDR1 and CDR2: SGHRS and YFSETQ. The trim removed 4 bases at V and 4 bases at J, leaving 4 bases unmatched. The chain has TRBV5-1 and TRBJ1-2; 7 bases match TRBD1. The TCR sequence derives from a man aged 50-59 years with acute or convalescent COVID-19. Sequenced sample: peripheral blood. The CDR3 DNA reads TGCGCCAGCAGCCAAACAGGGGCCTATGGCTACACCTTC. Its protein product is CASSQTGAYGYTF. The variable domain in full, completed from reference TRBV5-1 and TRBJ1-2, reads KAGVTQTPRYLIKTRGQQVTLSCSPISGHRSVSWYQQTPGQGLQFLFEYFSETQRNKGNFPGRFSGRQFSNSRSEMNVSTLELGDSALYLCASSQTGAYGYTFGSGTRLTVV.